This T cell receptor beta chain was sequenced during a study of tumour-infiltrating T cells in Burkitt lymphoma. Study overall: Survival, overall and progression-free, tracked with productive clonality.

Germline V gene lookup returns CDR1 SGHNT and CDR2 YENEEA. The CDR3 contains 18 residues. V was cut by 3 bases and J by 5 bases, with 23 bases left in between. Clones were sequenced by immunoSEQ multiplex PCR, and TCRdb holds only the in-frame ones, with some missing. The sample lists roughly 15,000 clones, roughly 80% occurring once. The TCR comes from a human donor with diffuse large B-cell lymphoma. The sample was tumor tissue. This rearrangement joins TRBV11-3 to TRBJ2-1; D is uncertain. The CDR3 sequence: CASSFNILAEGQNNEQFF. In nucleotides, the CDR3 is TGTGCCAGCAGCTTCAATATCTTGGCGGAAGGGCAGAACAATGAGCAGTTCTTC.